The 6 T cell receptor beta chains in this list originate from one sample, sequenced in a study of shared clonotypes between healthy human individuals. TCRdb keeps only in-frame clones here, not all; method: immunoSEQ multiplex PCR. This table holds 1.6 million or so clones, approximately 96% found once. The sequenced sample was naive CD4+ T cells sorted from blood. Subset defined: CD45RA+ positively selected. All receptors come from a man in his thirties or forties in good health.

The genes are TRBV6-4 and TRBJ2-3, with 10 bases lining up with TRBD1. The CDR3 loop spans 14 amino acids. The ends lost 5 bases at V and 7 bases at J; junction bases unmatched: 6. Germline lookup yields CDR1 MRHNA and CDR2 SNTAGT. CDR3 amino acids: CASSTRTGGNTQYF. The CDR3 nucleotides read TGTGCCAGCAGTACTCGGACAGGGGGTAATACGCAGTATTTT.

This chain connects TRBV19 to TRBJ2-3, with 7 bases lining up with TRBD2. The CDR3 sequence is 14 residues long. V dropped 7 bases and J dropped 2; count of bases not matched to a gene: 6. The germline V gene has CDR1 LNHDA and CDR2 SQIVND (reference sequence). CDR3 residues: CASTDAGVTDTQYF. CDR3 DNA sequence: TGTGCCAGTACCGACGCGGGAGTCACAGATACGCAGTATTTT.

The chain uses TRBV28 and TRBJ2-2; D unclear. This CDR3 has 13 residues. Germline CDR1 is MDHEN and CDR2 is SYDVKM. The V end was cut by 2 bases, the J end by 6 bases, with 7 bases between. CDR3 sequence (DNA): TGTGCCAGCAGTTTACGTATTCCCGGGGAGCTGTTTTTT. It specifies CASSLRIPGELFF. Using reference TRBV28 and TRBJ2-2 for the parts outside the CDR3, the full variable domain is DVKVTQSSRYLVKRTGEKVFLECVQDMDHENMFWYRQDPGLGLRLIYFSYDVKMKEKGDIPEGYSVSREKKERFSLILESASTNQTSMYLCASSLRIPGELFFGEGSRLTVL.

The rearrangement uses TRBV28 and TRBJ2-7; 8 nucleotides line up with TRBD2. The trim removed 6 bases at V and 5 bases at J, leaving 9 bases unmatched. Germline V gene lookup returns CDR1 MDHEN and CDR2 SYDVKM. The CDR3 runs 14 residues. The CDR3 sequence: CASRKAGVPDEQYF. The CDR3 coding sequence is TGTGCCAGCAGGAAAGCGGGAGTTCCCGACGAGCAGTACTTC.

The V and J genes are TRBV28 and TRBJ2-1; D might be TRBD1 (5 bases). CDR3 length: 12 residues. The V and J ends lost 3 bases and 6 bases respectively, with 6 bases between them. Germline CDR1 and CDR2: MDHEN and SYDVKM. For the CDR3, the DNA is TGTGCCAGCAGTTTGGACATCAATGAGCAGTTCTTC. It translates to CASSLDINEQFF. Filled out from reference TRBV28 and TRBJ2-1, the complete variable domain reads DVKVTQSSRYLVKRTGEKVFLECVQDMDHENMFWYRQDPGLGLRLIYFSYDVKMKEKGDIPEGYSVSREKKERFSLILESASTNQTSMYLCASSLDINEQFFGPGTRLTVL.

Notes on this clone: This CDR3 is also generated by other DNA sequences in the sample. The chain uses TRBV5-1 and TRBJ1-1; perhaps TRBD1 as D (6 bases). This CDR3 is 14 amino acids long. Trimming took 0 bases from V and 5 from J, leaving 11 bases between them. Germline V CDR1 and CDR2: SGHRS, YFSETQ. This CDR3 is CASSLARGATEAFF. The DNA for the CDR3 is TGCGCCAGCAGCTTGGCCAGGGGTGCTACTGAAGCTTTCTTT.